The next 5 T cell receptor beta chains were all read from a single sample in a study of blood T cell repertoires in COVID-19. Clones were sequenced by immunoSEQ multiplex PCR, and TCRdb holds only the in-frame ones, with some missing. The profile shows roughly 76,000 clones, roughly 91% of them singletons. Sequencing input: peripheral blood. The receptor set was obtained from a woman between 18 and 29 years old with acute or convalescent COVID-19.

About this clone: At one end, the junction sequence differs from germline, possibly due to a read error. This chain's CDR3 is CTSGFQFQGAGELFF. CDR3 in DNA: TGTACTAGTGGTTTTCAATTCCAGGGGGCCGGGGAGCTGTTTTTT. V and J are TRBV12-5 and TRBJ2-2; 7 bases line up with TRBD1. In germline, CDR1 is LGHNT, CDR2 FRNRAP. The CDR3 spans 15 residues.

This chain uses TRBV29-1 with TRBJ2-7; D possibly corresponds to TRBD2 (5 bases). This CDR3 comprises 12 residues. CDR1 SQVTM and CDR2 ANQGSEA come from the germline V gene. With 6 bases removed from V and 6 bases from J, the gap between germline ends came to 15 bases. This CDR3 is CSVREGTSEQYF. For the CDR3, the DNA is TGCAGCGTGAGAGAGGGTACTTCCGAGCAGTACTTC.

V is TRBV24-1 and J is TRBJ1-5; D gene ambiguous. The ends were cut back, 9 bases at V and 0 bases at J, with 20 bases in the middle. CDR1 KGHDR and CDR2 SFDVKD come from the germline V gene. CDR3 length equals 17 residues. CDR3 sequence: CATYLRGPRPSNQPQHF. The CDR3 DNA reads TGTGCCACCTACCTGAGAGGGCCCAGACCTAGCAATCAGCCCCAGCATTTT.

The genes are TRBV24-1 and TRBJ1-5; unclear D gene. Per germline, CDR1 KGHDR and CDR2 SFDVKD. Trimming pared 12 bases from V and 0 bases from J, leaving 32 bases between. This CDR3 region has 20 residues. For the CDR3, the DNA is TGTGCCCCCGGAGCATGTAATTTGGTGTGTGTTCAATATAGCAATCAGCCCCAGCATTTT. This encodes CAPGACNLVCVQYSNQPQHF.

The chain links TRBV7-2 to TRBJ1-4; 8 bases align to TRBD1. Trimming removed 4 bases from V and 8 bases from J; junction bases left unmatched: 12. The CDR3 contains 16 residues. CDR1 is SGHTA and CDR2 is FQGNSA in the germline V gene. The CDR3 nucleotides read TGTGCCAGCAGCTCCGGACAGGGAAGAGGATCGGAAAAACTGTTTTTT. Translated: CASSSGQGRGSEKLFF.